The 31 T cell receptor beta chains below were found in one sample sequenced in a study of OX40 agonist ivuxolimab in advanced cancers. Profiling relied on immunoSEQ multiplex PCR, and the TCRdb table lists in-frame clones only, not all of them. Of 90,000 or so clones listed, around 87% are singletons. The source was CD4+ or CD8+ T cells sorted from blood, collected in a trial of the OX40 agonist ivuxolimab. The receptor set was obtained from an adult with an advanced solid tumor such as melanoma, head and neck, liver or kidney cancer.

This clone was seen a handful of times. The rearrangement links TRBV29-1 to TRBJ2-7; D gene ambiguous. V lost 6 bases and J 1 base, leaving 7 bases between the germline ends. CDR1 and CDR2 from the germline V gene are SQVTM and ANQGSEA. This CDR3 comprises 11 residues. CDR3 coding DNA: TGCAGCGTAGGACGGTCCTACGAGCAGTACTTC. This codes for CSVGRSYEQYF.

The chain links TRBV6-6 to TRBJ2-7; D is unclear. Trimming removed 4 bases from V and 4 bases from J, with 8 bases in between. Germline-derived CDR1 and CDR2 are MNHNY and SVGAGI (reference sequence). The CDR3 extends over 12 amino acids. CDR3 sequence reads: CASSSTFYEQYF. CDR3 bases: TGTGCCAGCAGTTCGACATTTTACGAGCAGTACTTC.

The J gene is TRBJ1-1, the V gene TRBV7-2; no firm D call. CDR1 is SGHTA, CDR2 FQGNSA, per germline. The CDR3 length is 15 residues. V shed 6 bases and J shed 5 bases, with 19 bases lying between them. The CDR3: CASRNPGPPRTEAFF. The CDR3 nucleotides read TGTGCCAGCAGGAACCCCGGCCCCCCGAGGACTGAAGCTTTCTTT. Variable domain in full (rest from reference TRBV7-2 and TRBJ1-1): GAGVSQSPSNKVTEKGKDVELRCDPISGHTALYWYRQSLGQGLEFLIYFQGNSAPDKSGLPSDRFSAERTGGSVSTLTIQRTQQEDSAVYLCASRNPGPPRTEAFFGQGTRLTVV.

The chain uses TRBV6-5 and TRBJ1-2; TRBD1 might be the D (6 bases). CDR3 length: 15 amino acids. V was cut by 6 bases and J by 4 bases, with 18 bases left in between. Germline-derived CDR1 and CDR2 are MNHEY and SVGAGI. The DNA of the CDR3 is TGTGCCAGCAGCGGGGGACGCAGGGGCGGCTATGGCTACACCTTC. This translates into CASSGGRRGGYGYTF.

The V gene is TRBV14, the J gene TRBJ2-5; D possibly corresponds to TRBD1 (6 bases). Trimming removed 2 bases from V and 0 bases from J, with 10 bases in between. Germline lookup yields CDR1 SGHDN and CDR2 FVKESK. This CDR3 comprises 15 residues. The CDR3 DNA reads as TGTGCCAGCAGCCAACAGGGGCCCTACCAAGAGACCCAGTACTTC. This gives the protein CASSQQGPYQETQYF.

The chain links TRBV9 to TRBJ2-7, with a possible D match to TRBD1 (6 bases). The CDR3 is 13 amino acids. The ends were cut back, 3 bases at V and 6 bases at J, with 13 bases in the middle. Germline CDR1 reads SGDLS; CDR2 reads YYNGEE. CDR3 nucleotide sequence: TGTGCCAGCAGCGAAATTCCAGGGGCCGAGCAGTACTTC. This translates into CASSEIPGAEQYF.

The rearrangement links TRBV2 to TRBJ1-1; D is ambiguous. Trimming removed 7 bases from V and 0 bases from J, with 12 bases in between. Germline V CDR1 and CDR2: SNHLY, FYNNEI. This CDR3 has 14 residues. CDR3 sequence: CASTSQGLNTEAFF. In DNA, the CDR3 is TGTGCCAGCACTTCTCAAGGCCTGAACACTGAAGCTTTCTTT.

The V gene is TRBV2, the J gene TRBJ2-7; 10 nucleotides match TRBD1. Germline V gives CDR1 SNHLY, CDR2 FYNNEI. The V and J ends lost 6 bases and 7 bases, in that order; junction bases with no gene match: 12. This CDR3 contains 15 residues. CDR3 DNA sequence: TGTGCCAGCAGCGCCCGCCGCGGGACAGGGGAAGAGCAGTACTTC. Translation: CASSARRGTGEEQYF.

The chain joins TRBV19 to TRBJ2-2, with 10 bases lining up with TRBD2. Germline CDR1 is LNHDA and CDR2 is SQIVND (reference sequence). This CDR3 is built from 15 residues. J was trimmed by 4 bases and V by 10 bases; bases with no gene match: 9. This CDR3 reads CATTGLAGVTGELFF. Written as DNA, the CDR3 is TGTGCCACTACTGGGCTAGCGGGAGTCACCGGGGAGCTGTTTTTT.

This chain joins TRBV30 and TRBJ2-3; weak D call: TRBD2 (6 bases). The V gene lost 3 bases and the J gene lost 0 bases, with 19 bases spanning the gap. The CDR3 runs 17 residues. The germline CDR1 and CDR2 sequences are GTSNPN and SVGIG (reference sequence). The CDR3 sequence: CAWSPPLAGLSTDTQYF. The CDR3 nucleotides are TGTGCCTGGAGCCCCCCCCTGGCGGGGCTTAGCACAGATACGCAGTATTTT. The full variable domain, completed using reference TRBV30 and TRBJ2-3, is SQTIHQWPATLVQPVGSPLSLECTVEGTSNPNLYWYRQAAGRGLQLLFYSVGIGQISSEVPQNLSASRPQDRQFILSSKKLLLSDSGFYLCAWSPPLAGLSTDTQYFGPGTRLTVL.

V usage is TRBV2 and J usage is TRBJ1-2; the D gene is possibly TRBD1 (6 bases). V gave up 5 bases and J gave up 8 bases, with 18 bases separating them. This CDR3 has 14 residues. Germline V gene sequence: CDR1 SNHLY, CDR2 FYNNEI. DNA for the CDR3: TGTGCCAGCAGTATTGACAGGCGCCTATACGGCTACACCTTC. This translates into CASSIDRRLYGYTF.

V gene TRBV7-6 combines with J gene TRBJ2-2, with TRBD2 matching 13 bases. Germline CDR1 is SGHVS and CDR2 is FNYEAQ. CDR3 length: 16 residues. J gave up 7 bases and V 6 bases, and 8 bases lay outside the gene matches. The CDR3 bases are TGTGCCAGCAGTCGAGGACTAGCGGGAGAGGGCGGGGAGCTGTTTTTT. This translates into CASSRGLAGEGGELFF.

CDR3 residues: CASSPTSGRVEQYF. CDR3 in DNA: TGTGCCAGCAGTCCGACTAGCGGGAGGGTCGAGCAGTACTTC. The rearrangement uses TRBV25-1 and TRBJ2-5, with 14 nucleotides matching TRBD2. The tail of the sequence fits TRBJ2-7 better, so the J call may be wrong. The CDR3 loop spans 14 amino acids. Germline CDR1 is MGHDK and CDR2 is SYGVNS.

This clone was detected only once. The chain employs TRBV7-2 and TRBJ2-2; 7 bases match TRBD2. The V gene end was trimmed by 5 bases and the J gene end by 6 bases; junction bases not matched to a gene: 6. The CDR3 has 14 residues. Germline V gene data show CDR1 as SGHTA and CDR2 as FQGNSA. The CDR3: CASSPGLEPGELFF. The CDR3 DNA is TGTGCCAGCAGCCCTGGACTAGAGCCCGGGGAGCTGTTTTTT.

The table lists this clone with a count of one. The chain employs TRBV7-2 and TRBJ1-1; D perhaps matches TRBD1 (6 bases). V lost 3 bases and J 0 bases, leaving 11 bases between the germline ends. Germline V gene sequence: CDR1 SGHTA, CDR2 FQGNSA. The CDR3 length is 15 residues. The CDR3 loop reads CASSFPRDMNTEAFF. The CDR3 coding sequence is TGTGCCAGCAGCTTCCCCAGGGACATGAACACTGAAGCTTTCTTT.

V usage is TRBV11-1 and J usage is TRBJ2-2; D gene ambiguous. V lost 4 bases to trimming and J lost 0 bases, with 6 bases between them. The CDR3 is made up of 14 amino acids. CDR1 is SGHAT and CDR2 is FQDESV in the germline V gene (reference sequence). CDR3 bases: TGTGCCAGCAGCTCCAGCGCGAACACCGGGGAGCTGTTTTTT. Its translation: CASSSSANTGELFF. The complete variable domain, with remaining parts taken from reference TRBV11-1 and TRBJ2-2, reads EAEVAQSPRYKITEKSQAVAFWCDPISGHATLYWYRQILGQGPELLVQFQDESVVDDSQLPKDRFSAERLKGVDSTLKIQPAELGDSAMYLCASSSSANTGELFFGEGSRLTVL.

V usage is TRBV19 and J usage is TRBJ2-7; D might be TRBD1 (5 bases). The germline V and J ends were trimmed by 3 bases and 5 bases, with 17 bases remaining between them. CDR1 and CDR2 from the germline V gene are LNHDA and SQIVND (reference sequence). The CDR3 is made up of 15 amino acids. The CDR3 protein is CASSMGRGFENEQYF. DNA for the CDR3: TGTGCCAGTAGTATGGGAAGGGGCTTCGAGAACGAGCAGTACTTC.

The chain combines TRBV6-1 with TRBJ1-5; 8 bases agree with TRBD1. The CDR3 extends over 12 amino acids. Germline loops: CDR1 MNHNS, CDR2 SASEGT. The J segment lost 7 bases and the V segment lost 6 bases, leaving 2 bases of the junction unmatched. The CDR3 loop is CASRGQEQPQHF. In nucleotides, the CDR3 is TGTGCCAGCAGGGGACAGGAGCAGCCCCAGCATTTT.

This chain joins TRBV2 and TRBJ2-5; 9 nucleotides agree with TRBD2. Losses at the gene ends were 8 bases for V and 2 bases for J; bases not matched to a gene: 6. This CDR3 comprises 14 residues. Germline CDR1 SNHLY, CDR2 FYNNEI. Here the CDR3 reads CASARLAAQETQYF. The CDR3 nucleotides are TGTGCCAGCGCTCGACTAGCGGCACAAGAGACCCAGTACTTC.

V and J are TRBV19 and TRBJ1-4; possibly TRBD1 for D (6 bases). Germline CDR1 reads LNHDA; CDR2 reads SQIVND (reference sequence). The CDR3 totals 15 residues. Trimming cost V 3 bases and J 0 bases, with 8 bases left between them. The CDR3 DNA reads TGTGCCAGTAGTATTCGGGGGCCAACTAATGAAAAACTGTTTTTT. Its protein product is CASSIRGPTNEKLFF.

The rearrangement uses TRBV18 and TRBJ1-2; 7 bases are shared with TRBD1. This CDR3 is built from 15 residues. CDR1 is KGHSH and CDR2 is LQKENI in the germline V gene. V lost 3 bases and J lost 10; bases outside the gene matches: 14. CDR3 region: CASSPPGGLTPSYTF. CDR3 DNA: TGTGCCAGCTCACCCCCAGGGGGTTTGACCCCATCCTACACCTTC.

This rearrangement joins TRBV19 to TRBJ2-2; D is undetermined. V dropped 0 bases and J dropped 5 bases, with 7 bases sitting between them. The V gene's germline CDR1 is LNHDA and CDR2 SQIVND (reference sequence). This CDR3 comprises 14 residues. CDR3 bases: TGTGCCAGTAGTATAGACCCCTGGACCGGGGAGCTGTTTTTT. Translating it yields CASSIDPWTGELFF.

The chain carries TRBV11-3 and TRBJ2-3; 10 positions match TRBD2. The V gene's germline CDR1 is SGHNT and CDR2 YENEEA. Trimming removed 0 bases from V and 7 bases from J; junction bases left unmatched: 4. The CDR3 covers 15 residues. The CDR3 bases are TGTGCCAGCAGCTTAGACCTAGCGGGGGACAATACGCAGTATTTT. Amino acids: CASSLDLAGDNTQYF.

The chain uses TRBV2 and TRBJ2-5; 8 positions match TRBD1. V lost 5 bases to trimming and J lost 2 bases; unmatched junction nucleotides: 7. Per germline, CDR1 SNHLY and CDR2 FYNNEI. The CDR3 loop spans 15 amino acids. CDR3 amino acids: CASSPGGLSQETQYF. For the CDR3, the DNA is TGTGCCAGCAGTCCAGGGGGCCTCTCTCAAGAGACCCAGTACTTC.

V is TRBV19 and J is TRBJ1-2; TRBD1 matches 9 bases. Germline-derived CDR1 and CDR2 are LNHDA and SQIVND (reference sequence). V trimming: 4 bases; J trimming: 2 bases; junction bases outside the gene matches: 8. The CDR3 has 16 amino acids. CDR3 region: CASSTLQGALNYGYTF. The CDR3 coding sequence is TGTGCCAGTAGTACCTTACAGGGGGCCTTGAACTATGGCTACACCTTC.

This chain uses TRBV5-8 with TRBJ1-4; 9 bases map to TRBD1. Looked up from germline, CDR1 is SGHTS and CDR2 is YDEGEE. With V trimmed by 7 bases and J by 2 bases, 9 bases remained unmatched. There are 16 residues in the CDR3. CDR3 coding DNA: TGTGCCAGCGCCGCGGGACAGGGTATGACTAATGAAAAACTGTTTTTT. Protein product: CASAAGQGMTNEKLFF. Filled out from reference TRBV5-8 and TRBJ1-4, the complete variable domain reads EAGVTQSPTHLIKTRGQQATLRCSPISGHTSVYWYQQALGLGLQFLLWYDEGEERNRGNFPPRFSGRQFPNYSSELNVNALELEDSALYLCASAAGQGMTNEKLFFGSGTQLSVL.

V usage is TRBV4-2 and J usage is TRBJ2-3, with no clear D. The CDR3 sequence is 13 residues long. Germline assignment: CDR1 LGHNA and CDR2 YNFKEQ. V lost 8 bases, J lost 2 bases, and 11 bases lay in between. The CDR3 loop reads CASQSRVTDTQYF. The CDR3 coding sequence is TGTGCCAGCCAAAGTCGGGTCACAGATACGCAGTATTTT.

The gene calls are TRBV2 and TRBJ2-7; TRBD1 might be the D (5 bases). The CDR3 spans 14 residues. V gave up 4 bases and J gave up 3 bases, with 13 bases separating them. Looked up from germline, CDR1 is SNHLY and CDR2 is FYNNEI. CDR3 region: CASSVRQGGYEQYF. The CDR3 DNA sequence: TGTGCCAGCAGTGTGCGGCAGGGCGGCTACGAGCAGTACTTC.

V usage is TRBV30 and J usage is TRBJ1-2; 7 bases are shared with TRBD1. V gave up 4 bases and J gave up 6 bases; unmatched junction bases: 8. CDR3 length: 13 amino acids. CDR1 GTSNPN and CDR2 SVGIG come from the germline V gene (reference sequence). CDR3 in DNA: TGTGCCTGGAACCTCGGGACAGCTGATGGCTACACCTTC. Translation: CAWNLGTADGYTF.

This clone was seen just once. The gene calls are TRBV12-5 and TRBJ2-3; 11 nucleotides line up with TRBD2. The CDR3 runs to 17 residues. The junction had 10 bases not matched to a gene; V was cut back by 6 bases and J by 2 bases. CDR1 is LGHNT, CDR2 FRNRAP, per germline. CDR3: CASGSTLGLADTDTQYF. CDR3 nucleotide sequence: TGTGCTAGTGGCTCTACCCTGGGACTAGCGGACACAGATACGCAGTATTTT. Complete variable domain (other parts from reference TRBV12-5 and TRBJ2-3): DARVTQTPRHKVTEMGQEVTMRCQPILGHNTVFWYRQTMMQGLELLAYFRNRAPLDDSGMPKDRFSAEMPDATLATLKIQPSEPRDSAVYFCASGSTLGLADTDTQYFGPGTRLTVL.

This clone has more than one count but fewer than ten. The chain links TRBV18 to TRBJ2-7, with TRBD1 identical over 9 bases. CDR1 is KGHSH, CDR2 LQKENI, per germline. The CDR3 is made up of 15 amino acids. With V trimmed by 2 bases and J by 4 bases, 6 bases remained unmatched. The CDR3 DNA sequence: TGTGCCAGCTCACCAGGTCCCGGGACAGGGTACGAGCAGTACTTC. Protein product: CASSPGPGTGYEQYF. Full variable domain (outside the CDR3, taken from reference TRBV18 and TRBJ2-7): NAGVMQNPRHLVRRRGQEARLRCSPMKGHSHVYWYRQLPEEGLKFMVYLQKENIIDESGMPKERFSAEFPKEGPSILRIQQVVRGDSAAYFCASSPGPGTGYEQYFGPGTRLTVT.